Shown below are 32 T cell receptor beta chains from a single sample sequenced in a study of shared clonotypes between healthy human individuals. Here immunoSEQ multiplex PCR was the method, and the copy in TCRdb shows in-frame clones only, minus some. Among more than 1,200,000 clones listed, 98% were seen once. Sequenced: naive CD4+ T cells sorted from blood. Subset given: CD45RA+ positively selected. Receptors originate from a man aged 25 to 40 in good health.

The chain is built from TRBV5-1 and TRBJ2-1, with 8 bases fitting TRBD2. The CDR3 totals 16 residues. The germline CDR1 and CDR2 sequences are SGHRS and YFSETQ. Trimming at V came to 0 bases and at J to 6 bases, leaving 8 bases not matched to a gene. CDR3 bases: TGCGCCAGCAGCTTGGCCGGGAGGGTTATTATCAATGAGCAGTTCTTC. It translates to CASSLAGRVIINEQFF.

The chain uses TRBV7-2 and TRBJ2-7; 8 positions agree with TRBD2. CDR3 length: 15 amino acids. With 0 bases clipped from V and 5 bases from J, the junction kept 6 bases outside the gene matches. The V gene's germline CDR1 is SGHTA and CDR2 FQGNSA. The CDR3 coding sequence is TGTGCCAGCAGCTTAGCGGGGACTAGAGCACACGAGCAGTACTTC. Its translation: CASSLAGTRAHEQYF.

This chain joins TRBV7-8 and TRBJ2-1; D not certain. Germline values: CDR1 SGHVS, CDR2 FQNEAQ. This CDR3 spans 14 amino acids. The germline V and J ends were trimmed by 1 base and 7 bases, with 11 bases remaining between them. The CDR3 DNA reads as TGTGCCAGCAGCTTAGTCGGTCTACTAAATGAGCAGTTCTTC. Its translation: CASSLVGLLNEQFF.

Worth noting for this clone: Other DNA sequences in this sample translate to the same CDR3. The rearrangement joins TRBV9 to TRBJ2-1; no clear D. CDR1 is SGDLS, CDR2 YYNGEE, per germline. The CDR3 sequence is 12 residues long. The V and J ends lost 2 bases and 4 bases respectively, with 4 bases between them. CDR3 sequence reads: CASSVGYNEQFF. CDR3 coding DNA: TGTGCCAGCAGCGTGGGGTACAATGAGCAGTTCTTC.

This chain uses TRBV18 with TRBJ2-1; D not resolved. Between the trimmed V and J ends, which lost 3 bases and 11 bases, there was a span of 20 bases. Germline CDR1 KGHSH, CDR2 LQKENI. The CDR3 runs 15 residues. Written as DNA, the CDR3 is TGTGCCAGCTCACCCCCCGGAAGTGCTGGCCAAAAGCAGTTCTTC. It is translated as CASSPPGSAGQKQFF. Variable domain in full (rest from reference TRBV18 and TRBJ2-1): NAGVMQNPRHLVRRRGQEARLRCSPMKGHSHVYWYRQLPEEGLKFMVYLQKENIIDESGMPKERFSAEFPKEGPSILRIQQVVRGDSAAYFCASSPPGSAGQKQFFGPGTRLTVL.

The CDR3, as DNA: TGCAGTGGAGACAGTCGCTCTGAAGCTTTCTTT. It is translated as CSGDSRSEAFF. The chain carries TRBV20-1 and TRBJ1-1; D is possibly TRBD1 (5 bases). Germline loops: CDR1 DFQATT, CDR2 SNEGSKA (reference sequence). The CDR3 runs to 11 residues. V was clipped by 7 bases and J by 6 bases, with 12 bases between them.

This chain links TRBV7-9 with TRBJ1-1, with TRBD1 as a possible D gene (6 bases). V lost 1 base and J lost 1, with 13 bases in between. This CDR3 region has 16 residues. Per the germline V gene, CDR1 is SEHNR and CDR2 is FQNEAQ (reference sequence). The DNA for the CDR3 is TGTGCCAGCAGCTTAGTTCCGACAGGTCAGAACACTGAAGCTTTCTTT. Protein sequence: CASSLVPTGQNTEAFF.

The chain joins TRBV11-1 to TRBJ2-7, with D hard to call. The CDR3 runs to 14 residues. V gave up 5 bases and J gave up 3 bases, with 14 bases separating them. Germline CDR1 and CDR2: SGHAT and FQDESV (reference sequence). DNA of the CDR3: TGTGCCAGCAGCAGGGCAGTGGGTATCTACGAGCAGTACTTC. Residues: CASSRAVGIYEQYF.

V and J are TRBV6-1 and TRBJ2-1; no clear D. Per the germline V gene, CDR1 is MNHNS and CDR2 is SASEGT. The V and J ends lost 4 bases and 7 bases respectively, with 20 bases between them. This CDR3 spans 16 amino acids. Here the CDR3 DNA reads TGTGCCAGCAGTGCAACCCTCTTCAATCCGAGAAATGAGCAGTTCTTC. It translates to CASSATLFNPRNEQFF.

The rearrangement joins TRBV28 to TRBJ2-7; D not resolved. V was shortened by 4 bases and J by 5 bases, with 6 bases between the two germline ends. This CDR3 region has 11 residues. Germline V gives CDR1 MDHEN, CDR2 SYDVKM. CDR3 DNA sequence: TGTGCCAGCAGTTCACTTAACGAGCAGTACTTC. Translating it yields CASSSLNEQYF.

The chain combines TRBV5-4 with TRBJ2-2; D is perhaps TRBD1 or TRBD2 (5 bases each). The germline gives CDR1 SGHNT, CDR2 YYREEE (reference sequence). This CDR3 is 14 amino acids long. Trimming removed 4 bases from V and 7 bases from J, with 14 bases in between. CDR3 in amino acids: CASSPGARSGELFF. The DNA for the CDR3 is TGTGCCAGCAGCCCCGGGGCGCGGAGCGGGGAGCTGTTTTTT.

The chain uses TRBV7-8 and TRBJ2-7, with 8 bases fitting TRBD1. The CDR3 sequence is 14 residues long. With V trimmed by 2 bases and J by 7 bases, 7 bases remained unmatched. CDR1 is SGHVS, CDR2 FQNEAQ, per germline. CDR3: CASSLRDRGREQYF. The CDR3, as DNA: TGTGCCAGCAGCTTAAGAGACAGGGGTAGAGAGCAGTACTTC.

The V and J genes are TRBV5-1 and TRBJ2-7; no definite D call. Germline assignment: CDR1 SGHRS and CDR2 YFSETQ. The CDR3 is 14 amino acids. V was shortened by 1 base and J by 3 bases, with 11 bases between the two germline ends. CDR3 region: CASSLRLGVYEQYF. The CDR3 region has the DNA TGCGCCAGCAGCTTGCGGCTCGGAGTCTACGAGCAGTACTTC.

This clone has a single count. V usage is TRBV28 and J usage is TRBJ1-4; no firm D call. CDR3 length: 14 residues. The V end was cut by 6 bases, the J end by 0 bases, with 8 bases between. The germline V gene has CDR1 MDHEN and CDR2 SYDVKM. The CDR3 bases are TGTGCCAGCAGGTCACGGCCAACTAATGAAAAACTGTTTTTT. Protein: CASRSRPTNEKLFF.

In this sample, this clone turned up once. The rearrangement joins TRBV29-1 to TRBJ1-4; 8 bases agree with TRBD1. V dropped 4 bases and J dropped 2; count of bases not matched to a gene: 6. Germline V gives CDR1 SQVTM, CDR2 ANQGSEA. This CDR3 is 15 amino acids long. The chain's CDR3 is CSVGPTGGTNEKLFF. The CDR3 region has the DNA TGCAGCGTTGGCCCTACAGGGGGGACTAATGAAAAACTGTTTTTT.

With regard to this clone: Distinct nucleotide sequences in the sample also encode this CDR3. This rearrangement joins TRBV5-1 to TRBJ2-2; D is unresolved. Germline-derived CDR1 and CDR2 are SGHRS and YFSETQ. The CDR3 is 14 residues long. Trimming took 0 bases from V and 0 from J, leaving 3 bases between them. Here the CDR3 DNA reads TGCGCCAGCAGCTTGGCATCGAACACCGGGGAGCTGTTTTTT. It encodes CASSLASNTGELFF.

The V gene is TRBV6-6, the J gene TRBJ2-1, with D unclear. This CDR3 has 13 residues. The V and J ends lost 2 bases and 10 bases respectively, with 12 bases between them. The germline V gene has CDR1 MNHNY and CDR2 SVGAGI (reference sequence). The CDR3 spells CASSYVAAKEQFF. DNA of the CDR3: TGTGCCAGCAGTTACGTTGCTGCAAAGGAGCAGTTCTTC.

V usage is TRBV6-5 and J usage is TRBJ2-3; 9 bases are a match to TRBD1. V gave up 2 bases and J gave up 2 bases; unmatched junction bases: 5. From germline, CDR1 is MNHEY and CDR2 SVGAGI. This CDR3 is built from 16 residues. For the CDR3, the DNA is TGTGCCAGCAGTTACCGGGACAGGGTGACCACAGATACGCAGTATTTT. Translation gives CASSYRDRVTTDTQYF.

The V gene is TRBV5-6, the J gene TRBJ1-2, with 9 bases aligning to TRBD1. Per the germline V gene, CDR1 is SGHDT and CDR2 is YYEEEE. Trimming cost V 3 bases and J 5 bases; bases outside gene matches: 8. This CDR3 comprises 15 residues. CDR3 DNA sequence: TGTGCCAGCAGCTCCAGACAGGGGGTAGGATATGGCTACACCTTC. Translated, it gives CASSSRQGVGYGYTF. The variable domain in full, with the rest retrieved from reference TRBV5-6 and TRBJ1-2, is DAGVTQSPTHLIKTRGQQVTLRCSPKSGHDTVSWYQQALGQGPQFIFQYYEEEERQRGNFPDRFSGHQFPNYSSELNVNALLLGDSALYLCASSSRQGVGYGYTFGSGTRLTVV.

The chain recombines TRBV7-2 with TRBJ2-7; 10 bases line up with TRBD2. Germline CDR1 and CDR2: SGHTA and FQGNSA. The CDR3 runs 14 residues. V shed 1 base and J 6 bases; nucleotides not matched to a gene: 3. The CDR3 spells CASSLVSSGSEQYF. The DNA of the CDR3 is TGTGCCAGCAGCTTAGTCTCTAGCGGGAGCGAGCAGTACTTC.

The chain combines TRBV7-2 with TRBJ2-7; D call uncertain. The CDR3 loop spans 12 amino acids. The V end was cut by 5 bases, the J end by 12 bases, with 17 bases between. Germline assignment: CDR1 SGHTA and CDR2 FQGNSA. CDR3 in DNA: TGTGCCAGCAGCCCTCTTAGAAGGGCGTTGTACTTC. This encodes CASSPLRRALYF.

The gene calls are TRBV4-1 and TRBJ2-1; D gene ambiguous. The CDR3 length is 15 residues. CDR1 MGHRA and CDR2 YSYEKL come from the germline V gene. V lost 2 bases to trimming and J lost 6 bases, with 14 bases between them. DNA of the CDR3: TGCGCCAGCAGCCAACCCTCGAGGAGACGCAATGAGCAGTTCTTC. As protein: CASSQPSRRRNEQFF.

The chain is built from TRBV7-6 and TRBJ2-1; 9 bases are shared with TRBD1. The trim removed 0 bases at V and 4 bases at J, leaving 7 bases unmatched. CDR1 is SGHVS and CDR2 is FNYEAQ in the germline V gene. There are 17 residues in the CDR3. The CDR3 DNA is TGTGCCAGCAGCTTAGCTACAGGGGGCTCAGATTACAATGAGCAGTTCTTC. Translated: CASSLATGGSDYNEQFF.

The chain couples TRBV7-9 to TRBJ1-4, with D possibly TRBD1 on 6 matching bases. This CDR3 region has 15 residues. V was cut by 5 bases and J by 8 bases, with 18 bases left in between. Looked up from germline, CDR1 is SEHNR and CDR2 is FQNEAQ (reference sequence). CDR3 loop: CASSPGGGLPEKLFF. CDR3 sequence (DNA): TGTGCCAGCAGCCCCGGTGGGGGGCTACCCGAAAAACTGTTTTTT.

The chain uses TRBV19 and TRBJ2-1, with D unresolved. The CDR3 is 11 amino acids. V was cut by 7 bases and J by 7 bases, with 8 bases left in between. Germline CDR1 and CDR2: LNHDA and SQIVND (reference sequence). CDR3 in DNA: TGTGCCAGTATCGGAGCGAATGAGCAGTTCTTC. It yields the protein CASIGANEQFF.

J is TRBJ1-4 and V is TRBV5-1, with 11 positions matching TRBD1. The CDR3 has 14 residues. Germline V lookup: CDR1 SGHRS, CDR2 YFSETQ. The J segment lost 6 bases and the V segment lost 5 bases, leaving 3 bases of the junction unmatched. CDR3 sequence (DNA): TGCGCCAGCAGGGGACAGGGGGAAGATGAAAAACTGTTTTTT. This translates into CASRGQGEDEKLFF.

This sequence joins TRBV14 and TRBJ2-7; no clear D. The CDR3 runs 14 residues. Per the germline V gene, CDR1 is SGHDN and CDR2 is FVKESK. V was clipped by 3 bases and J by 4 bases, with 13 bases between them. DNA of the CDR3: TGTGCCAGCAGCCATAACCTACACGGGTACGAGCAGTACTTC. Translating gives CASSHNLHGYEQYF.

CDR3 nucleotide sequence: TGTGCCAGCAGCTCATCGCAAGGGGTAGGAGGTCAGCCCCAGCATTTT. Encoded protein: CASSSSQGVGGQPQHF. This chain connects TRBV7-9 to TRBJ1-5, with a possible D match to TRBD1 (5 bases). The CDR3 has 16 residues. CDR1 is SEHNR, CDR2 FQNEAQ, per germline (reference sequence). V lost 4 bases, J lost 6 bases, and 19 bases lay in between.

The chain couples TRBV19 to TRBJ2-6; D ambiguous. The length of the CDR3 is 14 residues. Deletions cut 1 base from V and 4 bases from J, with 5 bases between. Germline V CDR1 and CDR2: LNHDA, SQIVND (reference sequence). Here the CDR3 DNA reads TGTGCCAGTAGTATAGCGTACGGGGCCAACGTCCTGACTTTC. Its translation is CASSIAYGANVLTF.

The V and J genes are TRBV7-8 and TRBJ2-7; 12 nucleotides line up with TRBD2. Germline CDR1 is SGHVS and CDR2 is FQNEAQ. The length of the CDR3 is 17 residues. Losses at the gene ends were 5 bases for V and 3 bases for J; bases not matched to a gene: 11. CDR3: CASSTETRLAGVYEQYF. The DNA for the CDR3 is TGTGCCAGCAGCACTGAAACTAGACTAGCGGGAGTCTACGAGCAGTACTTC.

The chain employs TRBV5-6 and TRBJ1-2; 9 nucleotides line up with TRBD1. Germline V CDR1 and CDR2: SGHDT, YYEEEE. V lost 5 bases to trimming and J lost 8 bases; unmatched junction nucleotides: 7. The CDR3 has 13 residues. The CDR3 nucleotides read TGTGCCAGCAGTCCACAGGGGGCGCCAGGCTACACCTTC. This gives the protein CASSPQGAPGYTF.

The J gene is TRBJ2-2, the V gene TRBV13; 9 bases fit TRBD1. Looked up from germline, CDR1 is PRHDT and CDR2 is FYEKMQ (reference sequence). The CDR3 has 16 amino acids. V lost 6 bases, J lost 6 bases, and 11 bases stayed unmatched. The CDR3 here is CASREQGALGAGELFF. CDR3 in DNA: TGTGCCAGCAGGGAACAGGGGGCCTTAGGGGCCGGGGAGCTGTTTTTT. The full variable domain, in which reference TRBV13 and TRBJ2-2 provide the parts outside the CDR3, is AAGVIQSPRHLIKEKRETATLKCYPIPRHDTVYWYQQGPGQDPQFLISFYEKMQSDKGSIPDRFSAQQFSDYHSELNMSSLELGDSALYFCASREQGALGAGELFFGEGSRLTVL.